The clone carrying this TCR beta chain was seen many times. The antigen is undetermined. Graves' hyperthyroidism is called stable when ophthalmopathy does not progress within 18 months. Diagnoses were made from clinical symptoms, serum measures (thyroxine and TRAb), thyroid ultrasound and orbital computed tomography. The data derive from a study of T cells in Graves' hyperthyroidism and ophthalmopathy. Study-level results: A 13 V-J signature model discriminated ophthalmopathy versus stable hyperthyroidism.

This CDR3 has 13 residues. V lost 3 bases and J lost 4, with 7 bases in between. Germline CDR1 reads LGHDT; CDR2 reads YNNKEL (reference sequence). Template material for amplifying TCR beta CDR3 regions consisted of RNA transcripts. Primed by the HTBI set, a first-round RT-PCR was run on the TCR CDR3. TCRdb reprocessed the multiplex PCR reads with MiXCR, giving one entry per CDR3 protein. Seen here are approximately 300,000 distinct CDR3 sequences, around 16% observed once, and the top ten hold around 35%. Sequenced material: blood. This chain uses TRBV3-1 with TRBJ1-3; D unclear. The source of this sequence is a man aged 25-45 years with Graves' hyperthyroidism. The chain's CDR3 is CASSQGIGNTIYF. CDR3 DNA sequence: TGTGCCAGCAGCCAGGGGATCGGAAACACCATATATTTT.